This T cell receptor (beta chain) was sequenced for a study of radiation and T cells in renal cell carcinoma. Whole-study findings and limits: Without pretreatment biopsies, baseline tumor clonotype presence was undetermined.

There are 15 residues in the CDR3. V trimming: 4 bases; J trimming: 5 bases; junction bases outside the gene matches: 4. The germline V gene encodes CDR1 LNHDA and CDR2 SQIVND (reference sequence). Here immunoSEQ multiplex PCR was the method, and the copy in TCRdb shows in-frame clones only, minus some. The repertoire holds about 120,000 clones, with around 81% as singletons. With respect to this clone: The antigen remains unidentified.

The time point is: blood 2 weeks post-SBRT. As for treatment: 15 Gy SBRT to primary tumor, nephrectomy 4 weeks later. Material: blood, obtained from a patient whose treatment included radiotherapy and nephrectomy. This sequence joins TRBV19 and TRBJ1-5, with 11 bases lining up with TRBD1. This TCR came from a man between 45 and 60 years old with renal cell carcinoma. CDR3 loop: CASSTGTGGDQPQHF. CDR3 DNA: TGTGCCAGTAGTACCGGGACAGGGGGTGATCAGCCCCAGCATTTT.